These 20 T cell receptor beta chains were all obtained from the same sample, sequenced in a study of blood T cell repertoires in COVID-19. Libraries were prepared by immunoSEQ multiplex PCR; TCRdb keeps only in-frame clonotypes and omits some of them. The sample lists about 300,000 clones; 85% to 90% were seen once. The material sequenced was peripheral blood. These receptors all come from a woman between 45 and 65 years old with COVID-19, enrolled during active disease.

The chain employs TRBV9 and TRBJ1-3; a possible D gene is TRBD1 (5 bases). The V and J ends lost 3 bases and 4 bases respectively, with 17 bases between them. In germline, CDR1 is SGDLS, CDR2 YYNGEE. The CDR3 covers 16 residues. In DNA form, the CDR3 reads TGTGCCAGCAGCGGACAGACACAGAGCAAGGGAAACACCATATATTTT. Amino acids: CASSGQTQSKGNTIYF.

This chain joins TRBV3-1 (or the pseudogene TRBV3-2) and TRBJ2-3; 11 positions match TRBD2. Per the germline V gene, CDR1 is LGHDT and CDR2 is YNNKEL (reference sequence). The CDR3 has 17 residues. Trimming at V came to 1 base and at J to 4 bases, leaving 7 bases not matched to a gene. CDR3 region: CASSQGVLAGVADTQYF. The DNA for the CDR3 is TGTGCCAGCAGCCAAGGGGTACTAGCGGGAGTGGCAGATACGCAGTATTTT.

The chain links TRBV19 to TRBJ2-7; weak D call: TRBD2 (5 bases). Germline loops: CDR1 LNHDA, CDR2 SQIVND (reference sequence). The CDR3 is 14 amino acids. Trimming pared 3 bases from V and 2 bases from J, leaving 11 bases between. In DNA, the CDR3 is TGTGCCAGTAGTATGCTTAGCGCGACCTACGAGCAGTACTTC. Its translation: CASSMLSATYEQYF.

This rearrangement joins TRBV7-9 to TRBJ2-7; tentative D call: TRBD1 (6 bases). Per the germline V gene, CDR1 is SEHNR and CDR2 is FQNEAQ (reference sequence). Trimming pared 4 bases from V and 0 bases from J, leaving 10 bases between. The CDR3 sequence is 14 residues long. Here the CDR3 DNA reads TGTGCCAGCAGCTCTCAGGGGAACTCCTACGAGCAGTACTTC. Protein product: CASSSQGNSYEQYF.

The V and J genes are TRBV4-1 and TRBJ1-6; no clear D gene. Germline-derived CDR1 and CDR2 are MGHRA and YSYEKL. With 0 bases removed from V and 11 bases from J, the gap between germline ends came to 14 bases. The length of the CDR3 is 15 residues. The CDR3 sequence: CASSQENWREAPLHF. The CDR3 DNA reads TGCGCCAGCAGCCAAGAGAACTGGCGCGAGGCACCCCTCCACTTT.

The CDR3 sequence: CASSLGRTLHNEQFF. CDR3 sequence (DNA): TGTGCCAGCTCCCTAGGGAGGACGCTACACAATGAGCAGTTCTTC. The rearrangement links TRBV27 to TRBJ2-1; D perhaps matches TRBD2 (6 bases). CDR1 MNHEY and CDR2 SMNVEV come from the germline V gene (reference sequence). CDR3 size: 15 residues. V gave up 8 bases and J gave up 5 bases, with 19 bases separating them.

The J gene is TRBJ2-5, the V gene TRBV5-1, with 8 bases that match TRBD2. Looked up from germline, CDR1 is SGHRS and CDR2 is YFSETQ. After removal of 0 bases from V and 1 base from J, the junction contained 5 bases not matched to a gene. The CDR3 is 16 amino acids. CDR3 amino acids: CASSLASGSGQETQYF. CDR3 DNA sequence: TGCGCCAGCAGCTTGGCCAGCGGGAGCGGCCAAGAGACCCAGTACTTC.

There are a few counts of this clone. The chain carries TRBV7-9 and TRBJ1-3; no clear D. From germline, CDR1 is SEHNR and CDR2 FQNEAQ (reference sequence). This CDR3 has 19 residues. V lost 3 bases and J lost 0, with 21 bases in between. The CDR3 sequence: CASSLSWRRVLSSGNTIYF. CDR3 sequence (DNA): TGTGCCAGCAGCTTGTCGTGGAGGCGCGTACTGAGCTCTGGAAACACCATATATTTT.

This sequence joins TRBV6-5 and TRBJ1-1, with 9 bases that match TRBD1. This CDR3 is built from 14 residues. J gave up 3 bases and V 6 bases, and 5 bases lay outside the gene matches. CDR1 MNHEY and CDR2 SVGAGI come from the germline V gene. DNA of the CDR3: TGTGCCAGCAGGAGGACAGGGGAGGACACTGAAGCTTTCTTT. Translating it yields CASRRTGEDTEAFF.

The chain is built from TRBV7-2 and TRBJ2-4; 9 nucleotides align to TRBD1. CDR3 size: 13 residues. The J segment lost 7 bases and the V segment lost 5 bases, leaving 3 bases of the junction unmatched. Germline-derived CDR1 and CDR2 are SGHTA and FQGNSA. In DNA form, the CDR3 reads TGTGCCAGCAGCACGACAGGGGGGAACATTCAGTACTTC. Residues: CASSTTGGNIQYF.

The V gene is TRBV7-9, the J gene TRBJ1-4; 7 bases fit TRBD1. V lost 0 bases and J lost 3; bases outside the gene matches: 4. The CDR3 has 16 amino acids. Germline loops: CDR1 SEHNR, CDR2 FQNEAQ (reference sequence). The CDR3 DNA follows: TGTGCCAGCAGCTTAGCCAAGGGGGCGGCTAATGAAAAACTGTTTTTT. Its protein is CASSLAKGAANEKLFF.

In its sample, this clone was seen once. The V and J genes are TRBV7-2 and TRBJ1-1; TRBD1 aligns across 7 bases. J was trimmed by 1 base and V by 2 bases; bases with no gene match: 4. The CDR3 totals 15 residues. Germline-derived CDR1 and CDR2 are SGHTA and FQGNSA. Here the CDR3 DNA reads TGTGCCAGCAGCTTATCGGGACAGACGAACACTGAAGCTTTCTTT. Translated: CASSLSGQTNTEAFF.

This chain uses TRBV7-8 with TRBJ1-2; 9 bases map to TRBD1. Per germline, CDR1 SGHVS and CDR2 FQNEAQ. The V segment lost 5 bases and the J segment 5 bases; nucleotides outside the gene matches: 18. The CDR3 is 18 residues long. The CDR3, as DNA: TGTGCCAGCAGCCCAAGGTGGCTTCGGGACAGGGTGGTGTATGGCTACACCTTC. Translating it yields CASSPRWLRDRVVYGYTF. Together with reference TRBV7-8 and TRBJ1-2, the CDR3 gives the full variable domain: GAGVSQSPRYKVAKRGQDVALRCDPISGHVSLFWYQQALGQGPEFLTYFQNEAQLDKSGLPSDRFFAERPEGSVSTLKIQRTQQEDSAVYLCASSPRWLRDRVVYGYTFGSGTRLTVV.

J is TRBJ2-3 and V is TRBV7-9; TRBD2 matches at 7 bases. V lost 5 bases to trimming and J lost 5 bases; unmatched junction nucleotides: 10. Germline V gene sequence: CDR1 SEHNR, CDR2 FQNEAQ (reference sequence). This CDR3 has 15 amino acids. The CDR3 DNA is TGTGCCAGCAGCCGGGGACTACCCGTGGGAGATACGCAGTATTTT. Its translation is CASSRGLPVGDTQYF. The full variable domain, its missing parts supplied by reference TRBV7-9 and TRBJ2-3, is DTGVSQNPRHKITKRGQNVTFRCDPISEHNRLYWYRQTLGQGPEFLTYFQNEAQLEKSRLLSDRFSAERPKGSFSTLEIQRTEQGDSAMYLCASSRGLPVGDTQYFGPGTRLTVL.

For the CDR3, the DNA is TGCGCCAGCAGCTCCAGGACAGAAGATGGCTACACCTTC. The encoded protein is CASSSRTEDGYTF. The V gene is TRBV5-1, the J gene TRBJ1-2; possible D gene TRBD1, 6 bases. The CDR3 is 13 amino acids. V was cut by 3 bases and J by 6 bases, with 12 bases left in between. In germline, CDR1 is SGHRS, CDR2 YFSETQ.

This clone was seen a single time. The chain has TRBV24-1 and TRBJ2-7; 8 bases align to TRBD1. The V and J ends lost 6 bases and 1 base, in that order; junction bases with no gene match: 7. This CDR3 contains 15 residues. Germline V CDR1 and CDR2: KGHDR, SFDVKD. In DNA form, the CDR3 reads TGTGCCACCAGTAGTACCGGGACAGGATCCTACGAGCAGTACTTC. Protein product: CATSSTGTGSYEQYF.

V usage is TRBV7-6 and J usage is TRBJ1-5, with 10 positions matching TRBD1. The CDR3 extends over 15 amino acids. CDR1 is SGHVS, CDR2 FNYEAQ, per germline. The trim removed 5 bases at V and 5 bases at J, leaving 6 bases unmatched. The CDR3 DNA reads TGTGCCAGCAGCCCGATGACAGGGGGCCATCAGCCCCAGCATTTT. Translation gives CASSPMTGGHQPQHF.

V and J are TRBV29-1 and TRBJ2-7, with 9 bases aligning to TRBD2. The CDR3 is made up of 15 amino acids. Looked up from germline, CDR1 is SQVTM and CDR2 is ANQGSEA. V shed 1 base and J 2 bases; nucleotides not matched to a gene: 6. The chain's CDR3 is CSVEARASGTYEQYF. The CDR3 nucleotides are TGCAGCGTTGAAGCCAGAGCTAGCGGGACCTACGAGCAGTACTTC.

This clone has just a few counts. The chain combines TRBV6-5 with TRBJ1-2; D ambiguous. CDR3 size: 11 residues. V was shortened by 5 bases and J by 7 bases, with 8 bases between the two germline ends. Germline CDR1 and CDR2: MNHEY and SVGAGI. CDR3 nucleotides: TGTGCCAGCAGTAACGGTTTTGGCTACACCTTC. Its protein product is CASSNGFGYTF.

This clone was detected once. This chain joins TRBV6-5 and TRBJ2-7; tentatively, D is TRBD2 (6 bases). Trimming left V 8 bases short and J 3 bases short, with 14 bases between. Germline assignment: CDR1 MNHEY and CDR2 SVGAGI. The CDR3 sequence is 13 residues long. The CDR3 DNA follows: TGTGCCAGCCCCGGGGACTTTGACTACGAGCAGTACTTC. Translating it yields CASPGDFDYEQYF.